This T cell receptor (beta chain) was profiled in a study of shared clonotypes between healthy human individuals. Study-wide results and caveats: Shared across a handful of donors were approximately 5% of the naive CD4 clonotypes.

Only one count was recorded for this clone. Its specificity is not known. The CDR3 contains 13 residues. Germline V gene lookup returns CDR1 MDHEN and CDR2 SYDVKM. Trimming removed 5 bases at V and 6 bases at J, with 10 bases between. Using immunoSEQ multiplex PCR, the repertoire was profiled, and TCRdb retains in-frame clones only, with some absent. The sample consists of roughly 2.4 million clones, nearly 97% of them appearing once. Sequenced sample: naive CD4+ T cells sorted from blood. Subset in this sample: CD45RA+ positively selected. This receptor was obtained from a man between 18 and 35 years old in good health. V usage is TRBV28 and J usage is TRBJ1-4; D is unclear. CDR3 in DNA: TGTGCCAGCAGTCCAGAGACATATGAAAAACTGTTTTTT. Translation: CASSPETYEKLFF.